The present T cell receptor (beta chain) was sequenced within a study of molecular identifiers for immune sequencing clone quantification. This clonotype was picked up a small number of times. Germline-derived CDR1 and CDR2 are LNHDA and SQIVND (reference sequence). V lost 4 bases and J lost 0, with 18 bases in between. This CDR3 contains 17 residues. TCRdb re-called the PCR reads through MiXCR, storing one row per CDR3 protein. The table shows 45,000 to 65,000 distinct CDR3 sequences, with around 27% occurring only once. The V gene is TRBV19, the J gene TRBJ1-1; no clear D gene. Sequencing was done on a sample of naive CD8+ T cells from blood, with Jurkat cell RNA spiked in. Regarding subset: FACS-sorted CD8+CD4-CCR7+CD45RA+ naive T cells. The sequence came from a human donor in good health. Some libraries in this study had Jurkat cell RNA spiked in. The CDR3, as DNA: TGTGCCAGTAGTAGCGACATCGATTGGCAGTTGAACACTGAAGCTTTCTTT. Its translation is CASSSDIDWQLNTEAFF.